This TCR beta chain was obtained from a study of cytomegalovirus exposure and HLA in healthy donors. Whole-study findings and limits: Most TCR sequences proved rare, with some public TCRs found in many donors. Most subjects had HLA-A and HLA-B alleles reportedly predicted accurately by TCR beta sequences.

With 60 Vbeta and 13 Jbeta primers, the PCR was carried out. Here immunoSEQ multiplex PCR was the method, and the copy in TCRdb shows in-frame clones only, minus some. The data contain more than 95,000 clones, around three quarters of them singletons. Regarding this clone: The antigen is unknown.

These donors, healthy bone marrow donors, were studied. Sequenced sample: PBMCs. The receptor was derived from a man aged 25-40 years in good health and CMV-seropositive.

CDR3 sequence reads: CASSDLGGSGELFF. The CDR3 DNA sequence: TGTGCCAGCAGTGACTTGGGAGGCAGCGGGGAGCTGTTTTTT. This chain joins TRBV6-4 and TRBJ2-2; possibly TRBD2 for D (6 bases). The V end was cut by 1 base, the J end by 7 bases, with 10 bases between. Germline assignment: CDR1 MRHNA and CDR2 SNTAGT. The CDR3 runs to 14 residues.